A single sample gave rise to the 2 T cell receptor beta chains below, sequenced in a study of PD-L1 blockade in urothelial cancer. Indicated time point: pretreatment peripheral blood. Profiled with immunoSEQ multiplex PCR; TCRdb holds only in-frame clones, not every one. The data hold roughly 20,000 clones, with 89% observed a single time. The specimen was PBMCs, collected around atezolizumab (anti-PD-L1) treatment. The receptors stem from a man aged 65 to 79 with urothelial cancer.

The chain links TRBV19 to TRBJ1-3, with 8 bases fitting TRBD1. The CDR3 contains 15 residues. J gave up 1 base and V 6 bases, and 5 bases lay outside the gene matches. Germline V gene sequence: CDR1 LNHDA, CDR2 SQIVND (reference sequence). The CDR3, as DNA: TGTGCCAGTAGCCCGGGACAGGCTTCTGGAAACACCATATATTTT. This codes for CASSPGQASGNTIYF.

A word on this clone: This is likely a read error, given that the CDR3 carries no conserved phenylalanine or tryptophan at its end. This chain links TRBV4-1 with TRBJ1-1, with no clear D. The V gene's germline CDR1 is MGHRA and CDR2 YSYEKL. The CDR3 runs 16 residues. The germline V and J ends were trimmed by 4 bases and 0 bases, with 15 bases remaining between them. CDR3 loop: CASSPRTDGMNTEAFL. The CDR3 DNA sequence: TGCGCCAGCAGCCCCCGTACAGACGGTATGAACACTGAAGCTTTCCTT.